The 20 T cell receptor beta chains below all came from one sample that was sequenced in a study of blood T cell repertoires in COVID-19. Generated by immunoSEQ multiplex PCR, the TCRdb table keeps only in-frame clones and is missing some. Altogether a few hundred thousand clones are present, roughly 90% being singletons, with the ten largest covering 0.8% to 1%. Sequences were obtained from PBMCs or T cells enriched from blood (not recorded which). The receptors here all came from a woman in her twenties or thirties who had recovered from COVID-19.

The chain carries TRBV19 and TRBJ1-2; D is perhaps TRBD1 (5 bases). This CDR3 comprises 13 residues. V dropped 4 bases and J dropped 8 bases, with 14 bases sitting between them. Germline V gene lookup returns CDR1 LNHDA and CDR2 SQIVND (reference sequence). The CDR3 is CASSTIRVDGYTF. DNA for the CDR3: TGTGCCAGTAGTACAATCAGGGTTGACGGCTACACCTTC.

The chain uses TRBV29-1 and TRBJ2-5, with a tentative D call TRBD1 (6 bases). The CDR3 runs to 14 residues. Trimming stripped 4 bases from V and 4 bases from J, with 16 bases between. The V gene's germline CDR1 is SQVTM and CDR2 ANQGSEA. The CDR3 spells CSVARDNRGETQYF. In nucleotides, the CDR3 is TGCAGCGTTGCCAGGGACAATCGGGGAGAGACCCAGTACTTC.

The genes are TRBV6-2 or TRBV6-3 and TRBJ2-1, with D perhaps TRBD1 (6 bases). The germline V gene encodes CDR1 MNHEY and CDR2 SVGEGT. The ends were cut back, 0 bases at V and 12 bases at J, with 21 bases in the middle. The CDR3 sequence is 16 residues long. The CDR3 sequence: CASSYSAPQGPSGQFF. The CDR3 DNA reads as TGTGCCAGCAGTTACTCGGCCCCACAGGGTCCGTCAGGGCAGTTCTTC.

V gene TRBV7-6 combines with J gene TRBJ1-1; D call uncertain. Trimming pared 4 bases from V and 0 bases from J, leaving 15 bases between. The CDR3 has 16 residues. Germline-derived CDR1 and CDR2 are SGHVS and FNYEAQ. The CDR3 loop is CASSSYREGLNTEAFF. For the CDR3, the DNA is TGTGCCAGCAGCTCGTACAGAGAGGGTTTGAACACTGAAGCTTTCTTT.

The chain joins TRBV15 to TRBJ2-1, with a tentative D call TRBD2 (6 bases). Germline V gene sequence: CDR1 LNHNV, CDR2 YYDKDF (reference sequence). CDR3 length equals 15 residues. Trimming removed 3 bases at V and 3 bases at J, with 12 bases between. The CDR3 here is CATSSFRELYNEQFF. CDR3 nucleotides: TGTGCCACCAGCAGTTTTCGGGAGCTCTACAATGAGCAGTTCTTC.

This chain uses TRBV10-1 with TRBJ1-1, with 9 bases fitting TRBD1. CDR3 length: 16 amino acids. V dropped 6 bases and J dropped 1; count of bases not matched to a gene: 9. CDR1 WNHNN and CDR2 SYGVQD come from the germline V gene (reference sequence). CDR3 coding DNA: TGCGCCAGCAGCGCCGCGCGGGGACAGGGGAACACTGAAGCTTTCTTT. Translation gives CASSAARGQGNTEAFF.

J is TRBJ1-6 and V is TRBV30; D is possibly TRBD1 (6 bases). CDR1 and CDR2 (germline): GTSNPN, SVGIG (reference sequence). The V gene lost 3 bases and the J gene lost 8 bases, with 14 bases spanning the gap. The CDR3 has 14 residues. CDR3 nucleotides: TGTGCCTGGAGCGGCCAGGGGCTTTATTCACCCCTCCACTTT. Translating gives CAWSGQGLYSPLHF.

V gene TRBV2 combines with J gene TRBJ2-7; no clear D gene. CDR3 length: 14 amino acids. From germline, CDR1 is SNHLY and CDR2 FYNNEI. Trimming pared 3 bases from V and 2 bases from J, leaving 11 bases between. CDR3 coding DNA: TGTGCCAGCAGTGACCGCACACATACCTACGAGCAGTACTTC. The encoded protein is CASSDRTHTYEQYF.

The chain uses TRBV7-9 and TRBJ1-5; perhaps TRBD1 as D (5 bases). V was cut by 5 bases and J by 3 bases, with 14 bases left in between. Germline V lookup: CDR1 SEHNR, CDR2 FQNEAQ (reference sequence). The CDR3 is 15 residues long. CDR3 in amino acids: CASSPPGTINQPQHF. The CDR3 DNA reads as TGTGCCAGCAGCCCCCCCGGGACTATCAATCAGCCCCAGCATTTT.

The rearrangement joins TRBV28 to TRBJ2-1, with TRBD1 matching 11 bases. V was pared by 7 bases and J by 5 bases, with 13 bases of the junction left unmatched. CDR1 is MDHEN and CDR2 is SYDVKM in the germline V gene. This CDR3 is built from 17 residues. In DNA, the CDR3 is TGTGCCAGCACCCCCGGGACAGGGGGTACCCTGAACAATGAGCAGTTCTTC. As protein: CASTPGTGGTLNNEQFF. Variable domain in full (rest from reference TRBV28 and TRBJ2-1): DVKVTQSSRYLVKRTGEKVFLECVQDMDHENMFWYRQDPGLGLRLIYFSYDVKMKEKGDIPEGYSVSREKKERFSLILESASTNQTSMYLCASTPGTGGTLNNEQFFGPGTRLTVL.

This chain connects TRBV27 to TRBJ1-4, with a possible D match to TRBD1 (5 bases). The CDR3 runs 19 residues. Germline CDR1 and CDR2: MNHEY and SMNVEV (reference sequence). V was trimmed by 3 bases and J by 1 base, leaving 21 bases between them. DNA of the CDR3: TGTGCCAGCAGTTTCAATTACAGGTTCACCGCTGGAACTAATGAAAAACTGTTTTTT. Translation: CASSFNYRFTAGTNEKLFF.

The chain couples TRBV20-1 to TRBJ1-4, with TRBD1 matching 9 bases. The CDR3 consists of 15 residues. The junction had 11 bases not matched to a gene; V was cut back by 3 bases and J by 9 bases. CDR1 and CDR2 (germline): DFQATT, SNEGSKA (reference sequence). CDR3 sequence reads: CSASAETGGGKKLFF. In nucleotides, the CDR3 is TGCAGTGCTAGTGCAGAAACAGGGGGCGGAAAAAAACTGTTTTTT.

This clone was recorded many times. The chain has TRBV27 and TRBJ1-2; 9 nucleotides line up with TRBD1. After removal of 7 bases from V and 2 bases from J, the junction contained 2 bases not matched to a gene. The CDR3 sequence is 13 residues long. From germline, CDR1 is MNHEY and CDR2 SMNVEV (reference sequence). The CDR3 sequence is CASKGTGNYGYTF. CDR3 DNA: TGTGCCAGCAAGGGGACAGGGAACTATGGCTACACCTTC.

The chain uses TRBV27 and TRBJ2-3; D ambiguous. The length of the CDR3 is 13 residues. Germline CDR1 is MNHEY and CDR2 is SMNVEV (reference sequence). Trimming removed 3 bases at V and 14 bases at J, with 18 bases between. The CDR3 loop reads CASSLPVGQSLYF. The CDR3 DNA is TGTGCCAGCAGTTTGCCGGTGGGCCAGTCTCTGTATTTT.

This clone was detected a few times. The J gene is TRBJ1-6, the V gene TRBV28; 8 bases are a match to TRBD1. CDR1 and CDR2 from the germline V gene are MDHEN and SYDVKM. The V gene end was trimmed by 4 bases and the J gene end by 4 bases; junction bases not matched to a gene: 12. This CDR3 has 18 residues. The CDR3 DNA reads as TGTGCCAGCAGTTCCCGGTCAAGGACAGGGCTGTATAATTCACCCCTCCACTTT. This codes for CASSSRSRTGLYNSPLHF.

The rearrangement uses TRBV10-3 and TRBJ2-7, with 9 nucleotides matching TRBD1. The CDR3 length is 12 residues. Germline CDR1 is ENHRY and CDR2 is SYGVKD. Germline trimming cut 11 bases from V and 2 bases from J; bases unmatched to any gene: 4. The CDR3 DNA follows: TGTGCCTCCGGGACAGGGACCTACGAGCAGTACTTC. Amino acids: CASGTGTYEQYF.

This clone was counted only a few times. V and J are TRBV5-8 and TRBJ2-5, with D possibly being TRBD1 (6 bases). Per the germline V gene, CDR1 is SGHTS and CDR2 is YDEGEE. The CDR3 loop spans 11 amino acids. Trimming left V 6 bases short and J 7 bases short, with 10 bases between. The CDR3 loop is CASTEGGTQYF. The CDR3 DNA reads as TGTGCCAGCACCGAAGGGGGGACCCAGTACTTC.

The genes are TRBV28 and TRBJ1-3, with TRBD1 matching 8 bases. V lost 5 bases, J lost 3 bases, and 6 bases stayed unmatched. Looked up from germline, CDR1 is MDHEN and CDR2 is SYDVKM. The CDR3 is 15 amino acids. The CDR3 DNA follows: TGTGCCAGCAGTCTCGACAGGGGCTTTGGAAACACCATATATTTT. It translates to CASSLDRGFGNTIYF. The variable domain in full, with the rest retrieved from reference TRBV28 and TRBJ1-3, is DVKVTQSSRYLVKRTGEKVFLECVQDMDHENMFWYRQDPGLGLRLIYFSYDVKMKEKGDIPEGYSVSREKKERFSLILESASTNQTSMYLCASSLDRGFGNTIYFGEGSWLTVV.

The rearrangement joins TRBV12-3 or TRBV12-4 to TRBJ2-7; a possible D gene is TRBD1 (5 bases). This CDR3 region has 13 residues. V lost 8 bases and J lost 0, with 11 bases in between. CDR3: CASGYRYSYEQYF. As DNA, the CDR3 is TGTGCCAGCGGGTACAGGTACTCCTACGAGCAGTACTTC.

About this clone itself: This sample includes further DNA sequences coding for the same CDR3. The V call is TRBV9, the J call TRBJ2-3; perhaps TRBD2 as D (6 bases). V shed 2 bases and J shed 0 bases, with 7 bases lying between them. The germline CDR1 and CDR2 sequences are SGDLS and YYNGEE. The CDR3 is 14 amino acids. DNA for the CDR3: TGTGCCAGCAGCGTTGGAGGGAGCACAGATACGCAGTATTTT. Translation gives CASSVGGSTDTQYF.